A selection of T cell receptor beta chains follows, all from one sample in a study of cytomegalovirus exposure and HLA in healthy donors. Generated by immunoSEQ multiplex PCR, the TCRdb table keeps only in-frame clones and is missing some. This table holds tens of thousands of clones, roughly 73% found once. The sample taken for sequencing was PBMCs. All receptors come from a male donor in good health and CMV-seropositive. The CDR3 runs from the conserved cysteine through the conserved F or W. Fields, in order: J gene, V gene, clone size, D gene, CDR3 DNA, CDR3 protein. A D gene is named only where the DNA matches it firmly. Size is stated for part of the rows, as once, few or many counts, or as a class when the clone is expanded.

TRBJ2-7	TRBV19	-	-	TGTGCCAGTAGTATAGGAACGGGCTACGAGCAGTACTTC	CASSIGTGYEQYF
TRBJ1-2	TRBV7-2	-	TRBD1	TGTGCCAGCAGCTTGTCGGGACAGCTGAACCTGGGGGGCTACACCTTC	CASSLSGQLNLGGYTF
TRBJ2-3	TRBV27	-	-	TGTGCCAGCAGTCGGCCCGGGAGTATGAGCACAGATGCGCAGTATTTT	CASSRPGSMSTDAQYF
TRBJ2-7	TRBV6-1	-	TRBD2	TGTGCCAGCAGTGAAGGGCTGCGGCGGGGGGGAGGCTACGAGCAGTACTTC	CASSEGLRRGGGYEQYF
TRBJ2-5	TRBV2	-	TRBD1	TGTGCCAGCAGTCGGAGGGACAGGGGCAGGGAGACCCAGTACTTC	CASSRRDRGRETQYF
TRBJ2-1	TRBV6-6	-	TRBD2	TGTGCCAGCAGCTCTAGCGGGAGTCCCAATGAGCAGTTCTTC	CASSSSGSPNEQFF
TRBJ2-3	TRBV5-8	-	TRBD2	TGTGCCAGCAGCTGGTCCCGAGTAGCGGGGGCCATAGTTAGCACAGATACGCAGTATTTT	CASSWSRVAGAIVSTDTQYF
TRBJ1-1	TRBV9	-	-	TGTGCCAGCAGCGTAGCTTCCCTGAACACTGAAGCTTTCTTT	CASSVASLNTEAFF
TRBJ2-3	TRBV27	-	-	TGTGCCAGCAGTTTATCGGCTTGGGAAGTGGGGCCCGCATCAGATACGCAGTATTTT	CASSLSAWEVGPASDTQYF
TRBJ1-1	TRBV6-5	-	-	TGTGCCAGCAGGCCACAGGAGATTAACACTGAAGCTTTCTTT	CASRPQEINTEAFF
TRBJ1-3	TRBV11-2	-	-	TGTGCCAGCAGCTCCCCTTACCGGACAGCTGGAAACACCATATATTTT	CASSSPYRTAGNTIYF
TRBJ1-1	TRBV7-6	-	TRBD1	TGTGCCAGCAGCCGAGATTTACCGGGACAGGGCACTGAAGCTTTCTTT	CASSRDLPGQGTEAFF
TRBJ2-2	TRBV27	-	-	TGTGCCAGCAGTATGGGTCGGGTCGGGGAGCTGTTTTTT	CASSMGRVGELFF
TRBJ2-7	TRBV5-6	-	TRBD1	TGTGCCAGCAGCTCTATGGGGATACTTGACAGGGAATCCTACGAGCAGTACTTC	CASSSMGILDRESYEQYF
TRBJ1-5	TRBV6-1	-	-	TGTGCCAGCAGTGTTAGGGGGTCAGGGGGCAATCAGCCCCAGCATTTT	CASSVRGSGGNQPQHF
TRBJ2-3	TRBV27	-	-	TGTGCCAGCAGTTTATCCGCGGGGGCCAGCACAGATACGCAGTATTTT	CASSLSAGASTDTQYF
TRBJ2-7	TRBV19	-	-	TGTGCCAGTAGTCCGACGGGGGGCGTATACGAGCAGTACTTC	CASSPTGGVYEQYF
TRBJ1-3	TRBV5-6	-	-	TGTGCCAGCAGCTTGCTCCGGGTAACCGGAAACACCATATATTTT	CASSLLRVTGNTIYF
TRBJ2-1	TRBV11-2	-	TRBD2	TGTGCCAGCAGCGCGGCCGGGACTAGTCTAAGAAATGAGCAGTTCTTC	CASSAAGTSLRNEQFF
TRBJ1-4	TRBV10-3	few	-	TGTGCCATCAGTGAGGTTTCAGGTGGGGAGAAACTGTTTTTT	CAISEVSGGEKLFF
TRBJ1-2	TRBV27	once	-	TGTGCCAGCAGTCCTACTCCGAACTATGGCTACACCTTC	CASSPTPNYGYTF
TRBJ2-1	TRBV15	-	TRBD2	TGTGCCACCAGCCTGCCCGGGACTAGCGGTTACAATGAGCAGTTCTTC	CATSLPGTSGYNEQFF
TRBJ1-5	TRBV5-1	-	-	TGCGCCAGCAGCTTGGACGCGATTGTGGTCGGCAATCAGCCCCAGCATTTT	CASSLDAIVVGNQPQHF
TRBJ2-7	TRBV27	-	-	TGTGCCAGCAGGCCCGTGGACGCGGGTTCCTACGAGCAGTACTTC	CASRPVDAGSYEQYF
TRBJ2-7	TRBV5-6	-	TRBD2	TGTGCCAGCAGAATGGGACTAGCGGGAGGTACTTACGAGCAGTACTTC	CASRMGLAGGTYEQYF
TRBJ2-7	TRBV27	-	TRBD1	TGTGCCAGCAACGAGGGACAGGGGGCCTACGAGCAGTACTTC	CASNEGQGAYEQYF
TRBJ1-2	TRBV27	-	-	TGTGCCAGCAGTTCAAATGGACAGAGCCCCTATGGCTACACCTTC	CASSSNGQSPYGYTF
TRBJ2-7	TRBV4-1	few	TRBD1	TGCGCCAGCAGCCAACCGGGACAGGGATCGTACGAGCAGTACTTC	CASSQPGQGSYEQYF
TRBJ1-4	TRBV21-1	-	-	TGTGCCAGCAGCAGGGGGGACAGGGCGAGTGAAAAACTGTTTTTT	CASSRGDRASEKLFF
TRBJ2-2	TRBV29-1	-	TRBD1	TGCAGCGTTTGGGACAGCCTCCACACCGGGGAGCTGTTTTTT	CSVWDSLHTGELFF
TRBJ2-1	TRBV7-2	-	TRBD2	TGTGCCAGCAGCTTAATTGCGGGGGGGCCCAATGAGCAGTTCTTC	CASSLIAGGPNEQFF
TRBJ2-3	TRBV11-3	-	-	TGTGCCAGCAGCCCGAGGGCGGGGGCTAGCACAGATACGCAGTATTTT	CASSPRAGASTDTQYF
TRBJ2-2	TRBV2	-	TRBD2	TGTGCCAGCCTCCGAGCCAGCGGGGGGACCGGGGAGCTGTTTTTT	CASLRASGGTGELFF
TRBJ2-2	TRBV7-6	-	-	TGTGCCAGCAGCTTACCAACCGGGGAGCTGTTTTTT	CASSLPTGELFF
TRBJ1-6	TRBV27	-	-	TGTGCCAGCAGCCAGGGGCAGATTGTGGATAATTCACCCCTCCACTTT	CASSQGQIVDNSPLHF
TRBJ2-7	TRBV28	-	TRBD2	TGTGCCAGCAGTTCCGGGACTAGCGGGAGTTCATACGAGCAGTACTTC	CASSSGTSGSSYEQYF
TRBJ2-5	TRBV18	-	-	TGTGCCAGCTCACCCCGTCAAGAGACCCAGTACTTC	CASSPRQETQYF
TRBJ2-1	TRBV2	-	-	TGTGCCAGCAACGGTCTCTCCTACAATGAGCAGTTCTTC	CASNGLSYNEQFF
TRBJ1-1	TRBV4-1	-	-	TGCGCCAGCAGCCATGGACACTCGAACACTGAAGCTTTCTTT	CASSHGHSNTEAFF
TRBJ1-2	TRBV21-1	-	-	TGTGCCAGCAGCAAAGGGAAGGGGGCAGGTAACTATGGCTACACCTTC	CASSKGKGAGNYGYTF
TRBJ2-7	TRBV19	-	TRBD2	TGTGCCAGTAGTATGACGACTAGCGGGACGGTGGGAGCGAGGGAGCAGTACTTC	CASSMTTSGTVGAREQYF
TRBJ2-7	TRBV27	-	-	TGTGCCAGCAGTTCATCCAGGGGCCCCTACGAGCAGTACTTC	CASSSSRGPYEQYF
TRBJ1-2	TRBV29-1	-	TRBD1	TGCAGCGTTGAAGGACGGGACAGGGATTTAGGCTACACCTTC	CSVEGRDRDLGYTF
TRBJ2-7	TRBV6-6	-	TRBD1	TGTGCCAGCAGTAAGGACAGGGGAGCCTACGAGCAGTACTTC	CASSKDRGAYEQYF
TRBJ1-1	TRBV30	-	-	TGTGCCTGCCATCCCGGGGGGGCCAACACTGAAGCTTTCTTT	CACHPGGANTEAFF
TRBJ2-7	TRBV27	-	-	TGTGCCAGCGGAAGGAGCGCGAACTACGAGCAGTACTTC	CASGRSANYEQYF
TRBJ2-1	TRBV28	-	TRBD2	TGTGCCAGCAGGGCCCGGGGGGGAAGCTCCTACAATGAGCAGTTCTTC	CASRARGGSSYNEQFF
TRBJ2-3	TRBV7-3	-	TRBD2	TGTGCCAGCAGCCAGGGACTAGCGGACCAAGATACGCAGTATTTT	CASSQGLADQDTQYF